This T cell receptor (beta chain) originates from a study of T-cell reconstitution after alpha-beta-depleted transplantation in children. Overall study findings and caveats: From surviving recipient T cells and thymic progenitors came the high day-60 TCRbeta diversity observed in some patients. Reportedly, alpha-beta T cells present about two months post-transplant originated from several hundred expanded clones of graft origin. T-cell counts and diversity at one year post-transplant came mainly from newly produced T cells.

Germline CDR1 reads SGHVT; CDR2 reads SQSDAQ. Trimming took off 0 bases at V and 0 bases at J, with 9 bases between the two ends. The CDR3 sequence is 16 residues long. This clonotype was detected only a few times. No antigen is known for it. TCRbeta library construction was performed incorporating unique molecular identifiers. TCRdb reprocessed the PCR reads with MiXCR, giving one entry per CDR3 protein. The sample lists a few hundred thousand distinct CDR3 sequences; roughly 13% were seen once. Sequencing was performed on PBMCs, mostly from graft donor cells, taken 360 days after TCRalphabeta/CD19-depleted stem cell transplant. This chain uses TRBV7-4 with TRBJ1-3; D unresolved. This clonotype was obtained from a male patient younger than 18 who had a stem cell transplant for acute myeloid leukemia, so the T cells may come from the graft donor. The CDR3 is CASSLAGPSSGNTIYF. CDR3 bases: TGTGCCAGCAGCTTAGCTGGACCCTCCTCTGGAAACACCATATATTTT.